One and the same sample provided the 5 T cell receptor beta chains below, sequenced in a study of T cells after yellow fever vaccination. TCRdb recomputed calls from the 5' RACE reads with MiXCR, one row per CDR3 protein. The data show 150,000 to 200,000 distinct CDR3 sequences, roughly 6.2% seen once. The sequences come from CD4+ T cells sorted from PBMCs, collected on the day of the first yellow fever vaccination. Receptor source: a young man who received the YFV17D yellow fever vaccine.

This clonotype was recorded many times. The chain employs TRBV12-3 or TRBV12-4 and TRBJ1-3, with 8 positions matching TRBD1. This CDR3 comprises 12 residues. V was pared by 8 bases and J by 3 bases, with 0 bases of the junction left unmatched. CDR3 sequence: CASGTGGNTIYF. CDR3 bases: TGTGCCAGCGGGACAGGTGGAAACACCATATATTTT.

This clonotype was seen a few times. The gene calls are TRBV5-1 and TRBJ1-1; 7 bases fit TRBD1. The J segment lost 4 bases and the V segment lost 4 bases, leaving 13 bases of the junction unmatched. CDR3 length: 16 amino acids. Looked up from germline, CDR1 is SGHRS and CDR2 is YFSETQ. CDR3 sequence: CASSRDSVLWGTEAFF. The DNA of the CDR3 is TGCGCCAGCAGCCGGGACAGCGTACTTTGGGGCACTGAAGCTTTCTTT.

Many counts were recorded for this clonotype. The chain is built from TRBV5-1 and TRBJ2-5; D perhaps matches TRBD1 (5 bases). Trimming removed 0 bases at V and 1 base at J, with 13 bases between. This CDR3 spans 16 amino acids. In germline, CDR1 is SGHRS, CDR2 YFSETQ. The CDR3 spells CASSLGVTDFQETQYF. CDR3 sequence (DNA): TGCGCCAGCAGCTTGGGCGTGACAGACTTCCAAGAGACCCAGTACTTC.

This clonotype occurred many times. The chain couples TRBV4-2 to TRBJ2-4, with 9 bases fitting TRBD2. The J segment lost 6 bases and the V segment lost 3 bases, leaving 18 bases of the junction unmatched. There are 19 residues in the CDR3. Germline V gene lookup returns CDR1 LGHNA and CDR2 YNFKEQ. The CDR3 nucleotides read TGTGCCAGCAGCCAGGGGGTAGCGGGGGTCCCGCGGGTCGGAAACATTCAGTACTTC. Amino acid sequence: CASSQGVAGVPRVGNIQYF.

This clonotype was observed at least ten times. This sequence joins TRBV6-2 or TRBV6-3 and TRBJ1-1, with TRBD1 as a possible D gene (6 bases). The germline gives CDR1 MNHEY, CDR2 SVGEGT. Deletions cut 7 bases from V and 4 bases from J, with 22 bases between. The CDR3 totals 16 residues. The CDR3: CASTRWFGGARTEAFF. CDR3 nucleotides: TGTGCCAGCACCCGTTGGTTCGGGGGGGCTCGCACTGAAGCTTTCTTT.